This TCR beta chain was sequenced for a study of brain T cells in children with intractable seizures. The protocol was immunoSEQ multiplex PCR, while the TCRdb copy is restricted to in-frame clones and leaves out a portion. This sample has tens of thousands of clones, with 75% to 95% found just once. The CDR3 is made up of 15 amino acids. Trimming removed 0 bases from V and 6 bases from J, with 12 bases in between. Germline CDR1 reads LGHNA; CDR2 reads YNFKEQ. The TCR sequence derives from a girl aged 2-10 years with tuberous sclerosis and intractable seizures. The genes are TRBV4-2 and TRBJ1-5; D might be TRBD1 (6 bases). This specimen was peripheral blood, taken at surgery. CDR3 coding DNA: TGTGCCAGCAGCCAAGACGTGGCAGGGGCTCAGCCCCAGCATTTT. This sequence encodes CASSQDVAGAQPQHF.